The subject of this entry is one TCR beta chain. Other DNA sequences of this sample code for an identical CDR3. This record belongs to a study of blood T cell repertoires in COVID-19. The ends were cut back, 4 bases at V and 3 bases at J, with 9 bases in the middle. Germline V gene sequence: CDR1 SGHAT, CDR2 FQNNGV. The CDR3 is 13 residues long. Here immunoSEQ multiplex PCR was the method, and the copy in TCRdb shows in-frame clones only, minus some. Counted here are about 200,000 clones, roughly 85% occurring once; the ten biggest clones make up 4.8%. The receptor was derived from a woman aged 50 to 60 who had been exposed to COVID-19. Sequencing was done on a sample of PBMCs or T cells enriched from blood (not recorded which). This chain connects TRBV11-2 to TRBJ1-1; tentative D call: TRBD1 (5 bases). The CDR3: CASSSREDTEAFF. In nucleotides, the CDR3 is TGTGCCAGCAGCTCCAGGGAGGACACTGAAGCTTTCTTT.